This entry features one T cell receptor beta chain sequence. The antigen remains unidentified. The sample is drawn from a study of T-cell memory formation after mild COVID-19. Study details: Largely, the TCR clusters proved donor specific.

General study findings and limits: Researchers report contracting CD4+ clones mostly in CM and EM, with CD8+ clones in EMRA. From day 15 to 85, contracting clones were balanced between CD4 and CD8, whereas later expanders leaned toward CD4+.

TCRdb redid the calling of the 5' RACE reads with MiXCR, one entry per CDR3 protein. The repertoire holds 85,000 to 130,000 distinct CDR3 sequences, 9.5% to 15% seen once, with around 30% in the top ten. The CDR3 is 14 amino acids. Germline V CDR1 and CDR2: SEHNR, FQNEAQ (reference sequence). Trimming took off 0 bases at V and 4 bases at J, with 10 bases between the two ends. The TCR was taken from an adult woman who had mild COVID-19 (a few samples of this study predate the infection). Cell type and time point are not known. This rearrangement joins TRBV7-9 to TRBJ2-7, with TRBD2 as a possible D gene (6 bases). Sequencing was done on a sample of PBMCs or a T cell subset sorted from them (not recorded which). CDR3 nucleotides: TGTGCCAGCAGCTTAGCGGGGGGAGAATACGAGCAGTACTTC. Its protein product is CASSLAGGEYEQYF.